The T cell receptor beta chain described here comes from a study of cytomegalovirus exposure and HLA in healthy donors. Study results and limitations: As confirmed in vitro, three CMV-associated chains were specific for CMV antigens.

As to this clone: Its antigen is undetermined.

The V end lost 5 bases, the J end lost 1 base, and 19 bases lay between the germline ends. This CDR3 region has 17 residues. Germline assignment: CDR1 MDHEN and CDR2 SYDVKM. The PCR was carried out with 60 Vbeta primers and 13 Jbeta primers. Sequencing used immunoSEQ multiplex PCR; TCRdb keeps in-frame clones, though not all of them. Here the sample table reports some 120,000 clones. The sequence was obtained from an older woman in good health and CMV-seronegative. Sequencing input: PBMCs. The rearrangement joins TRBV28 to TRBJ2-3; D is ambiguous. CDR3 amino acids: CASSLIRSPRGTDTQYF. The CDR3 nucleotides read TGTGCCAGCAGTCTTATAAGGTCCCCACGGGGCACAGATACGCAGTATTTT. Looking up the rest from reference TRBV28 and TRBJ2-3 gives the full variable domain: DVKVTQSSRYLVKRTGEKVFLECVQDMDHENMFWYRQDPGLGLRLIYFSYDVKMKEKGDIPEGYSVSREKKERFSLILESASTNQTSMYLCASSLIRSPRGTDTQYFGPGTRLTVL.